This T cell receptor beta chain was recorded in a study of cytomegalovirus exposure and HLA in healthy donors. As for the study in general: A subsequent analysis stated that the 120 or so validation repertoires were run on the same platform as the roughly 670 first-cohort repertoires. Regarding the study as a whole: Some public TCRs appeared in many individuals, while most sequences were rare. The investigators catalogued 150 to 200 TCR beta chains as cytomegalovirus-associated.

For this clone: Its antigen is unidentified.

Measured with immunoSEQ multiplex PCR; TCRdb has only the in-frame clones, and not every one. Of more than 140,000 clones detected, about 88% appear once; the ten largest clones hold around 3.4%. Trimming stripped 4 bases from V and 6 bases from J, with 16 bases between. In germline, CDR1 is SGHRS, CDR2 YFSETQ. The CDR3 spans 14 residues. Sample: PBMCs. The chain is built from TRBV5-1 and TRBJ1-2; TRBD1 might be the D (6 bases). The receptor comes from a woman in her late teens or twenties in good health and CMV-seropositive. The CDR3 sequence is CASSPDSPPDGYTF. In DNA form, the CDR3 reads TGCGCCAGCAGCCCGGACAGTCCTCCGGATGGCTACACCTTC.